Following are 25 T cell receptor beta chains from one sample sequenced in a study of shared clonotypes between healthy human individuals. TCRdb's copy holds only in-frame clones and misses some; the assay was immunoSEQ multiplex PCR. The table includes about 2.3 million clones, 85% to 95% detected once. Source material: naive CD4+ T cells from PBMCs. Noted subset: CD45RA+ positively selected. The receptors come from a man aged 18 to 35 in good health. Some clones in this sample may be carry-over from other donors' samples.

This clone was counted a few times. The same CDR3 also results from other DNA sequences found in this sample. V and J are TRBV5-1 and TRBJ1-4; possible D gene TRBD1, 5 bases. The CDR3 is made up of 13 amino acids. Germline CDR1 is SGHRS and CDR2 is YFSETQ. V dropped 2 bases and J dropped 8 bases, with 10 bases sitting between them. The CDR3 DNA reads TGCGCCAGCAGCTTTAGGCAGGGCGAAAAACTGTTTTTT. Residues: CASSFRQGEKLFF. Looking up the rest from reference TRBV5-1 and TRBJ1-4 gives the full variable domain: KAGVTQTPRYLIKTRGQQVTLSCSPISGHRSVSWYQQTPGQGLQFLFEYFSETQRNKGNFPGRFSGRQFSNSRSEMNVSTLELGDSALYLCASSFRQGEKLFFGSGTQLSVL.

The chain joins TRBV14 to TRBJ1-2; 9 nucleotides line up with TRBD1. With V trimmed by 6 bases and J by 7 bases, 6 bases remained unmatched. CDR1 and CDR2 from the germline V gene are SGHDN and FVKESK. CDR3 length: 13 residues. The CDR3 loop reads CASSTQGAGGYTF. CDR3 coding DNA: TGTGCCAGCAGTACACAGGGGGCTGGTGGCTACACCTTC.

The chain combines TRBV27 with TRBJ2-2; tentatively, D is TRBD2 (6 bases). The length of the CDR3 is 14 residues. Between the trimmed V and J ends, which lost 7 bases and 10 bases, there was a span of 19 bases. Germline V gives CDR1 MNHEY, CDR2 SMNVEV (reference sequence). In nucleotides, the CDR3 is TGTGCCAGCAAAATAGGACTAACCAGGGCGGAGCTGTTTTTT. Its translation: CASKIGLTRAELFF.

As regards this clone: At the DNA level, this CDR3 is encoded by other sequences in the same sample as well. This sequence joins TRBV9 and TRBJ2-5; no clear D gene. This CDR3 is 13 amino acids long. The germline gives CDR1 SGDLS, CDR2 YYNGEE. The V end was cut by 0 bases, the J end by 5 bases, with 8 bases between. This CDR3 reads CASSVVGRETQYF. DNA for the CDR3: TGTGCCAGCAGCGTAGTAGGCAGGGAGACCCAGTACTTC.

Turning to this clone: This sample includes further DNA sequences coding for the same CDR3. The chain combines TRBV6-1 with TRBJ1-2; 7 bases are a match to TRBD1. From germline, CDR1 is MNHNS and CDR2 SASEGT. The CDR3 has 14 amino acids. V was clipped by 9 bases and J by 5 bases; unmatched bases: 12. The CDR3 DNA reads as TGTGCCAGTACACCGGGACAGATCCTATATGGCTACACCTTC. Translated: CASTPGQILYGYTF.

This clone has just one count. Other DNA sequences in this sample translate to the same CDR3. The rearrangement links TRBV6-5 to TRBJ2-5; tentatively, D is TRBD1 (6 bases). Germline V CDR1 and CDR2: MNHEY, SVGAGI. This CDR3 contains 12 residues. The V end lost 5 bases, the J end lost 4 bases, and 8 bases lay between the germline ends. The DNA of the CDR3 is TGTGCCAGCAGTACAGGGAGAGAGACCCAGTACTTC. Translating it yields CASSTGRETQYF.

The gene calls are TRBV27 and TRBJ2-1, with D possibly matching TRBD2 (5 bases). This CDR3 spans 16 amino acids. The ends were cut back, 5 bases at V and 4 bases at J, with 18 bases in the middle. The V gene's germline CDR1 is MNHEY and CDR2 SMNVEV (reference sequence). CDR3 bases: TGTGCCAGCAGTACCGCTGGGCTGAGGGTATACAATGAGCAGTTCTTC. This translates into CASSTAGLRVYNEQFF.

Regarding this clone: This same CDR3 is encoded by further DNA sequences in the sample. V gene TRBV7-9 combines with J gene TRBJ1-1; no clear D gene. The CDR3 contains 13 residues. Per the germline V gene, CDR1 is SEHNR and CDR2 is FQNEAQ (reference sequence). V was shortened by 1 base and J by 1 base, with 4 bases between the two germline ends. In DNA form, the CDR3 reads TGTGCCAGCAGCTTAGAGGCGAACACTGAAGCTTTCTTT. It is translated as CASSLEANTEAFF.

This chain uses TRBV27 with TRBJ1-3; D uncertain. Per the germline V gene, CDR1 is MNHEY and CDR2 is SMNVEV (reference sequence). The CDR3 runs 19 residues. Trimming pared 6 bases from V and 3 bases from J, leaving 27 bases between. The CDR3 sequence: CASSRTGYYIGKNGNTIYF. The CDR3 DNA reads TGTGCCAGCAGCCGGACTGGATACTATATAGGTAAGAATGGAAACACCATATATTTT.

V is TRBV11-2 and J is TRBJ2-2, with TRBD2 matching over 10 bases. After removal of 2 bases from V and 3 bases from J, the junction contained 0 bases not matched to a gene. Germline CDR1 SGHAT, CDR2 FQNNGV. The CDR3 is 15 amino acids. The CDR3 DNA reads TGTGCCAGCAGCTTAAGCGGGAGGGACACCGGGGAGCTGTTTTTT. It yields the protein CASSLSGRDTGELFF.

V usage is TRBV29-1 and J usage is TRBJ1-1; 10 bases are a match to TRBD1. CDR1 is SQVTM and CDR2 is ANQGSEA in the germline V gene. The V segment lost 3 bases and the J segment 7 bases; nucleotides outside the gene matches: 11. This CDR3 is 15 amino acids long. In DNA, the CDR3 is TGCAGCGTTGATTTTAGGGGACAGGGGCGGGATGAAGCTTTCTTT. Its protein product is CSVDFRGQGRDEAFF.

The J gene is TRBJ2-1, the V gene TRBV28, with D unclear. Per germline, CDR1 MDHEN and CDR2 SYDVKM. The CDR3 loop spans 11 amino acids. Trimming shortened V by 1 base and J by 10 bases, and 5 bases separated the two germline ends. CDR3 sequence: CASSLSREQFF. DNA for the CDR3: TGTGCCAGCAGTTTATCGAGGGAGCAGTTCTTC.

The V gene is TRBV7-2, the J gene TRBJ2-3; 9 nucleotides line up with TRBD2. The CDR3 is 14 residues long. J was trimmed by 6 bases and V by 2 bases; bases with no gene match: 3. Germline CDR1 and CDR2: SGHTA and FQGNSA. This CDR3 reads CASSLTSGRDTQYF. The CDR3 DNA follows: TGTGCCAGCAGCTTAACTAGCGGGCGGGATACGCAGTATTTT.

This rearrangement joins TRBV7-9 to TRBJ2-7, with D uncertain. The CDR3 is 11 amino acids. V lost 3 bases, J lost 9 bases, and 9 bases lay in between. Germline V CDR1 and CDR2: SEHNR, FQNEAQ (reference sequence). Here the CDR3 DNA reads TGTGCCAGCAGCTTGGGCCCGGTGCAGTACTTC. It encodes CASSLGPVQYF.

This sequence joins TRBV7-2 and TRBJ2-7; 7 bases fit TRBD2. The germline V gene encodes CDR1 SGHTA and CDR2 FQGNSA. This CDR3 contains 14 residues. Trimming cost V 7 bases and J 3 bases; bases outside gene matches: 9. The CDR3 nucleotides are TGTGCCAGCACCATGGGAGGGACCTACTACGAGCAGTACTTC. Protein sequence: CASTMGGTYYEQYF.

The CDR3 reads CASSTPALWGSGNTIYF. The CDR3 DNA sequence: TGTGCCAGCAGCACCCCAGCACTATGGGGCTCTGGAAACACCATATATTTT. The rearrangement links TRBV7-8 to TRBJ1-3, with unresolved D. Germline V gene sequence: CDR1 SGHVS, CDR2 FQNEAQ. The V end lost 5 bases, the J end lost 0 bases, and 17 bases lay between the germline ends. This CDR3 region has 17 residues.

The chain carries TRBV19 and TRBJ2-5, with D possibly being TRBD1 (6 bases). Deletions cut 7 bases from V and 2 bases from J, with 14 bases between. Germline CDR1 reads LNHDA; CDR2 reads SQIVND (reference sequence). The CDR3 runs 14 residues. The CDR3: CASIGTNSQETQYF. Here the CDR3 DNA reads TGTGCCAGTATAGGGACAAATTCACAAGAGACCCAGTACTTC.

On this clone: The same CDR3 can be traced to other DNA sequences in this sample. The chain combines TRBV5-1 with TRBJ2-2; unclear D gene. CDR1 and CDR2 from the germline V gene are SGHRS and YFSETQ. The CDR3 spans 14 residues. Trimming removed 0 bases from V and 2 bases from J, with 5 bases in between. The CDR3 region is CASSLAGNTGELFF. The CDR3 DNA is TGCGCCAGCAGCTTGGCCGGAAACACCGGGGAGCTGTTTTTT.

The V and J genes are TRBV19 and TRBJ1-2; D unresolved. V lost 11 bases and J 8 bases, leaving 15 bases between the germline ends. The CDR3 totals 11 residues. The germline CDR1 and CDR2 sequences are LNHDA and SQIVND (reference sequence). The CDR3 loop reads CAASQGLGYTF. Here the CDR3 DNA reads TGTGCCGCAAGCCAAGGTTTAGGCTACACCTTC.

The rearrangement uses TRBV4-1 and TRBJ2-2; 8 nucleotides match TRBD1. CDR1 and CDR2 (germline): MGHRA, YSYEKL. V trimming: 5 bases; J trimming: 3 bases; junction bases outside the gene matches: 17. The CDR3 covers 19 residues. The CDR3 DNA reads TGCGCCAGCAGCGCCCTCGAGGGCAGGGTGACAGGGGACACCGGGGAGCTGTTTTTT. Its protein product is CASSALEGRVTGDTGELFF.

This clone is a singleton in its sample. This sample also contains other DNA sequences that code for the same CDR3. CDR3 amino acids: CASSYLPYEQYF. The CDR3 DNA reads as TGTGCCAGCAGTTACCTCCCCTACGAGCAGTACTTC. The rearrangement joins TRBV28 to TRBJ2-7; unclear D gene. CDR1 and CDR2 (germline): MDHEN, SYDVKM. The CDR3 loop spans 12 amino acids. V was trimmed by 4 bases and J by 2 bases, leaving 6 bases between them. The full variable domain, with the rest looked up from reference TRBV28 and TRBJ2-7, is DVKVTQSSRYLVKRTGEKVFLECVQDMDHENMFWYRQDPGLGLRLIYFSYDVKMKEKGDIPEGYSVSREKKERFSLILESASTNQTSMYLCASSYLPYEQYFGPGTRLTVT.

The chain is built from TRBV9 and TRBJ1-2; TRBD1 might be the D (6 bases). Germline V gene sequence: CDR1 SGDLS, CDR2 YYNGEE. V dropped 4 bases and J dropped 1 base, with 23 bases sitting between them. The CDR3 runs 18 residues. CDR3 nucleotides: TGTGCCAGCAGCACCACCCCCCCGGGGGCGCGGGGTAACTATGGCTACACCTTC. This sequence encodes CASSTTPPGARGNYGYTF.

The rearrangement joins TRBV28 to TRBJ1-4; TRBD1 matches at 8 bases. V gave up 3 bases and J gave up 6 bases; unmatched junction bases: 3. Germline CDR1 reads MDHEN; CDR2 reads SYDVKM. CDR3 length: 14 residues. The DNA of the CDR3 is TGTGCCAGCAGTTTGACAGGGGATTATGAAAAACTGTTTTTT. Translation gives CASSLTGDYEKLFF.

CDR3 residues: CASRDSTGSGPYEQYF. The CDR3 bases are TGTGCCAGCAGGGACTCGACAGGGTCTGGGCCCTACGAGCAGTACTTC. This chain links TRBV2 with TRBJ2-7; 7 bases line up with TRBD1. Germline V gene sequence: CDR1 SNHLY, CDR2 FYNNEI. Germline trimming cut 6 bases from V and 2 bases from J; bases unmatched to any gene: 13. The length of the CDR3 is 16 residues.

The CDR3 reads CASSLVTSGRANTGELFF. Here the CDR3 DNA reads TGTGCCAGCAGTTTGGTGACTAGCGGGAGGGCAAACACCGGGGAGCTGTTTTTT. The chain couples TRBV7-9 to TRBJ2-2; the match to TRBD2 covers 14 bases. The CDR3 totals 18 residues. Trimming at V came to 6 bases and at J to 2 bases, leaving 8 bases not matched to a gene. Per the germline V gene, CDR1 is SEHNR and CDR2 is FQNEAQ (reference sequence). The complete variable domain, with remaining parts taken from reference TRBV7-9 and TRBJ2-2, reads DTGVSQNPRHKITKRGQNVTFRCDPISEHNRLYWYRQTLGQGPEFLTYFQNEAQLEKSRLLSDRFSAERPKGSFSTLEIQRTEQGDSAMYLCASSLVTSGRANTGELFFGEGSRLTVL.